A single sample gave rise to the 25 T cell receptor beta chains below, sequenced in a study of immune characterization of retroperitoneal liposarcoma. TCRdb reprocessed the PCR reads via MiXCR and lists one record per CDR3 protein. The repertoire consists of about 2,100 distinct CDR3 sequences, with under 35% occurring once and the leading ten covering around 15%. Sequencing was done on a sample of tumor tissue. Every receptor here comes from a female donor with retroperitoneal liposarcoma.

This clonotype was recorded at least ten times. This chain joins TRBV12-3 or TRBV12-4 and TRBJ2-1; 12 nucleotides line up with TRBD2. V gave up 1 base and J gave up 8 bases; unmatched junction bases: 0. The CDR3 spans 14 residues. The CDR3 DNA is TGTGCCAGCAGTTTAGGACTAGCGGGAGATGAGCAGTTCTTC. This gives the protein CASSLGLAGDEQFF.

By sample fraction, this clonotype is medium-sized. The chain joins TRBV6-1 to TRBJ2-1, with 8 bases matching TRBD2. Matching the DNA end better, TRBJ2-7 makes the J call doubtful. Germline assignment: CDR1 MNHNS and CDR2 SASEGT. The CDR3 sequence is 15 residues long. The CDR3 spells CASSERPGLEGEQYF. In DNA form, the CDR3 reads TGTGCCAGCAGTGAGAGGCCGGGACTAGAAGGTGAGCAGTACTTC.

V is TRBV7-6 and J is TRBJ2-3; unclear D gene. The germline V and J ends were trimmed by 2 bases and 3 bases, with 9 bases remaining between them. CDR3 length equals 14 residues. The germline gives CDR1 SGHVS, CDR2 FNYEAQ. CDR3: CASSLSLRTDTQYF. As DNA, the CDR3 is TGTGCCAGCAGCTTATCGCTGAGGACAGATACGCAGTATTTT.

J is TRBJ1-2 and V is TRBV6-5, with a tentative D call TRBD1 (6 bases). Germline V gives CDR1 MNHEY, CDR2 SVGAGI. V dropped 2 bases and J dropped 8 bases, with 21 bases sitting between them. The CDR3 runs to 16 residues. CDR3 sequence (DNA): TGTGCCAGCAGTTACAGTCTTTCGGGGGCCCGTTGGGGCTACACCTTC. Translated, it gives CASSYSLSGARWGYTF.

This clonotype was observed a few times. This rearrangement joins TRBV6-5 to TRBJ2-2; D is possibly TRBD2 (6 bases). The germline CDR1 and CDR2 sequences are MNHEY and SVGAGI. The CDR3 covers 17 residues. V shed 5 bases and J shed 2 bases, with 18 bases lying between them. The CDR3 is CASSPSGTDLNTGELFF. The DNA for the CDR3 is TGTGCCAGCAGTCCATCCGGGACTGACTTAAACACCGGGGAGCTGTTTTTT.

The rearrangement joins TRBV3-1 to TRBJ2-5; TRBD2 aligns across 9 bases. Germline V gives CDR1 LGHDT, CDR2 YNNKEL (reference sequence). The CDR3 runs 16 residues. With V trimmed by 2 bases and J by 5 bases, 9 bases remained unmatched. The CDR3 spells CASSQRSGRRRETQYF. CDR3 DNA: TGTGCCAGCAGCCAAAGGAGCGGGAGGAGGCGGGAGACCCAGTACTTC.

For this clonotype: A read error may explain this, as a much larger clone is one base away. The chain recombines TRBV6-1 with TRBJ2-1, with D possibly TRBD1 on 5 matching bases. This CDR3 contains 15 residues. Germline V lookup: CDR1 MNHNS, CDR2 SASEGT. The CDR3 region is CANSEADRYQETQFF. CDR3 DNA sequence: TGTGCCAACAGTGAAGCTGACAGATACCAAGAGACCCAGTTCTTC.

This clonotype is labeled as medium-sized. V usage is TRBV12-3 or TRBV12-4 and J usage is TRBJ2-5; 8 nucleotides line up with TRBD1. The J call may not be correct, given that the DNA end is closer to TRBJ2-7. The length of the CDR3 is 13 residues. DNA of the CDR3: TGTGCCAGCAGTTCTCCTGACAGGGGCGAGCAGTACTTC. Its translation: CASSSPDRGEQYF.

CDR3 protein: CSARDREASGRAGTQYF. In DNA, the CDR3 is TGCAGTGCTAGAGATAGGGAGGCCAGCGGGAGGGCGGGGACCCAGTACTTC. The chain carries TRBV20-1 and TRBJ2-5; TRBD2 matches at 10 bases. This CDR3 has 17 amino acids. CDR1 and CDR2 (germline): DFQATT, SNEGSKA (reference sequence). The V segment lost 0 bases and the J segment 7 bases; nucleotides outside the gene matches: 14.

The gene calls are TRBV19 and TRBJ2-7; 9 bases line up with TRBD1. CDR1 LNHDA and CDR2 SQIVND come from the germline V gene (reference sequence). The CDR3 loop spans 16 amino acids. J lost 5 bases, V lost 1 base, and 9 bases had no gene match. CDR3 nucleotides: TGTGCCAGTAGTATAGTTGGGACAGGGTTCCGCGACGAGCAGTACTTC. Translating it yields CASSIVGTGFRDEQYF.

This clonotype rates as large. V usage is TRBV6-1 and J usage is TRBJ2-1; D call uncertain. Germline CDR1 and CDR2: MNHNS and SASEGT. CDR3 size: 15 residues. The V end was cut by 6 bases, the J end by 5 bases, with 17 bases between. The CDR3: CASSPRRTENNEQFF. In DNA, the CDR3 is TGTGCCAGCAGCCCTCGAAGGACGGAAAACAATGAGCAGTTCTTC.

This clonotype is labeled hyperexpanded. The rearrangement uses TRBV6-1 and TRBJ2-1; 7 positions match TRBD1. V shed 8 bases and J 2 bases; nucleotides not matched to a gene: 15. The CDR3 runs to 17 residues. Germline assignment: CDR1 MNHNS and CDR2 SASEGT. The CDR3 spells CASPDRSGGKAYNEQFF. In DNA form, the CDR3 reads TGTGCCAGCCCCGATCGTTCAGGGGGTAAGGCCTACAATGAGCAGTTCTTC.

This chain uses TRBV6-6 with TRBJ2-5; TRBD1 agrees at 11 bases. CDR1 is MNHNY, CDR2 SVGAGI, per germline (reference sequence). The CDR3 spans 16 residues. V shed 5 bases and J 3 bases; nucleotides not matched to a gene: 8. The CDR3 DNA reads TGTGCCAGCAGTGACCCGAGGGACAGGGGGGAAGAGACCCAGTACTTC. It translates to CASSDPRDRGEETQYF.

This clonotype has just a few counts. This may be a read error, as it is one base from a much larger clone. This sequence joins TRBV6-1 and TRBJ2-1; TRBD2 might be the D (8 bases). The DNA end is more similar to TRBJ2-7, so the J call may be wrong. Germline lookup yields CDR1 MNHNS and CDR2 SASEGT. This CDR3 region has 14 residues. The chain's CDR3 is CASREGQSYNEQYF. CDR3 in DNA: TGTGCCTCCCGGGAGGGACAGTCCTACAATGAGCAGTACTTC.

This clonotype is judged large (0.1 to 1%). This sequence joins TRBV6-1 and TRBJ2-1; D perhaps matches TRBD2 (6 bases). Germline CDR1 reads MNHNS; CDR2 reads SASEGT. There are 13 residues in the CDR3. Trimming removed 6 bases at V and 12 bases at J, with 18 bases between. Written as DNA, the CDR3 is TGTGCCAGCAGCCCGCTGCAGCGGGTGAGGCAGTTCTTC. It specifies CASSPLQRVRQFF.

Judged by abundance, this clonotype is medium-sized. This chain connects TRBV12-3 or TRBV12-4 to TRBJ2-3; 16 bases fit TRBD2. J was trimmed by 8 bases and V by 4 bases; bases with no gene match: 15. CDR3 size: 19 residues. The CDR3 DNA reads TGTGCCAGCAGTTGGGGGGGACTAGCGGGAGGGCCACGTTATGGTACGCAGTATTTT. Its protein is CASSWGGLAGGPRYGTQYF.

This clonotype is medium-sized. The chain combines TRBV12-3 or TRBV12-4 with TRBJ2-1; D possibly uses TRBD1 or TRBD2 (6 bases each). Trimming removed 6 bases at V and 0 bases at J, with 9 bases between. CDR3 length: 14 residues. The CDR3 loop is CASRGGSSYNEQFF. In DNA, the CDR3 is TGTGCCAGCAGAGGGGGGAGCTCCTACAATGAGCAGTTCTTC.

This clonotype is termed medium-sized. The CDR3: CASSEAGGGGYEQFF. In DNA form, the CDR3 reads TGTGCCAGCAGTGAAGCTGGGGGGGGCGGCTACGAGCAGTTCTTC. The chain links TRBV6-1 to TRBJ2-1, with D possibly matching TRBD2 (7 bases). The germline V and J ends were trimmed by 0 bases and 10 bases, with 16 bases remaining between them. This CDR3 has 15 residues. CDR1 is MNHNS, CDR2 SASEGT, per germline.

This clonotype is labeled large. The rearrangement uses TRBV6-1 and TRBJ2-1; unclear D gene. CDR3 length equals 15 residues. The V gene lost 0 bases and the J gene lost 10 bases, with 16 bases spanning the gap. Germline V gene sequence: CDR1 MNHNS, CDR2 SASEGT. CDR3 in DNA: TGTGCCAGCAGTGAAGCGCCAGGTCCCCCCAAAGAGCAGTTCTTC. It is translated as CASSEAPGPPKEQFF.

The chain carries TRBV12-3 or TRBV12-4 and TRBJ2-4; D uncertain. Trimming took 3 bases from V and 15 from J, leaving 12 bases between them. The CDR3 is 11 residues long. CDR3 in DNA: TGTGCCAGCAGTTTTGGCAGAACCGCGTACTTC. Protein sequence: CASSFGRTAYF.

By frequency in the sample, this clonotype is large. V is TRBV6-1 and J is TRBJ2-1; D uncertain. The assigned J gene may be wrong: the sequence end matches TRBJ2-7 better. The germline CDR1 and CDR2 sequences are MNHNS and SASEGT. The CDR3 runs 14 residues. CDR3 DNA sequence: TGTGCCAGCAGTGAAGCGTGGGGTCCCCACGAGCAGTACTTC. It translates to CASSEAWGPHEQYF.

V usage is TRBV6-5 and J usage is TRBJ2-7; 11 bases match TRBD1. Germline CDR1 reads MNHEY; CDR2 reads SVGAGI. The CDR3 covers 15 residues. V was pared by 6 bases and J by 5 bases, with 9 bases of the junction left unmatched. The CDR3 is CASSSGQGASNEQYF. Written as DNA, the CDR3 is TGTGCCAGCAGCTCTGGACAGGGGGCTTCTAACGAGCAGTACTTC.

This chain links TRBV6-1 with TRBJ2-1, with 10 bases identical to TRBD2. Trimming cost V 6 bases and J 2 bases; bases outside gene matches: 7. CDR1 and CDR2 (germline): MNHNS, SASEGT. This CDR3 comprises 16 residues. This CDR3 is CASSESGGAAYNEQFF. CDR3 coding DNA: TGTGCCAGCAGCGAAAGCGGGGGGGCGGCCTACAATGAGCAGTTCTTC.

This clonotype was counted between two and nine times. This rearrangement joins TRBV4-1 to TRBJ2-5, with D maybe TRBD2 (7 bases). The CDR3 runs 16 residues. Germline CDR1 is MGHRA and CDR2 is YSYEKL. V dropped 1 base and J dropped 1 base, with 13 bases sitting between them. The CDR3 DNA sequence: TGCGCCAGCAGCCAAGGCGGGGGCGGACCCCAAGAGACCCAGTACTTC. It specifies CASSQGGGGPQETQYF.

By share, this clonotype ranks as medium-sized. The CDR3 protein is CASTEDRAYEQYF. DNA for the CDR3: TGTGCCAGCACCGAGGACAGGGCATACGAGCAGTACTTC. The J gene is TRBJ2-5, the V gene TRBV6-1, with 8 bases that match TRBD1. The DNA end lines up better with TRBJ2-7; the J call may be wrong. This CDR3 is 13 amino acids long. Germline V gene sequence: CDR1 MNHNS, CDR2 SASEGT.